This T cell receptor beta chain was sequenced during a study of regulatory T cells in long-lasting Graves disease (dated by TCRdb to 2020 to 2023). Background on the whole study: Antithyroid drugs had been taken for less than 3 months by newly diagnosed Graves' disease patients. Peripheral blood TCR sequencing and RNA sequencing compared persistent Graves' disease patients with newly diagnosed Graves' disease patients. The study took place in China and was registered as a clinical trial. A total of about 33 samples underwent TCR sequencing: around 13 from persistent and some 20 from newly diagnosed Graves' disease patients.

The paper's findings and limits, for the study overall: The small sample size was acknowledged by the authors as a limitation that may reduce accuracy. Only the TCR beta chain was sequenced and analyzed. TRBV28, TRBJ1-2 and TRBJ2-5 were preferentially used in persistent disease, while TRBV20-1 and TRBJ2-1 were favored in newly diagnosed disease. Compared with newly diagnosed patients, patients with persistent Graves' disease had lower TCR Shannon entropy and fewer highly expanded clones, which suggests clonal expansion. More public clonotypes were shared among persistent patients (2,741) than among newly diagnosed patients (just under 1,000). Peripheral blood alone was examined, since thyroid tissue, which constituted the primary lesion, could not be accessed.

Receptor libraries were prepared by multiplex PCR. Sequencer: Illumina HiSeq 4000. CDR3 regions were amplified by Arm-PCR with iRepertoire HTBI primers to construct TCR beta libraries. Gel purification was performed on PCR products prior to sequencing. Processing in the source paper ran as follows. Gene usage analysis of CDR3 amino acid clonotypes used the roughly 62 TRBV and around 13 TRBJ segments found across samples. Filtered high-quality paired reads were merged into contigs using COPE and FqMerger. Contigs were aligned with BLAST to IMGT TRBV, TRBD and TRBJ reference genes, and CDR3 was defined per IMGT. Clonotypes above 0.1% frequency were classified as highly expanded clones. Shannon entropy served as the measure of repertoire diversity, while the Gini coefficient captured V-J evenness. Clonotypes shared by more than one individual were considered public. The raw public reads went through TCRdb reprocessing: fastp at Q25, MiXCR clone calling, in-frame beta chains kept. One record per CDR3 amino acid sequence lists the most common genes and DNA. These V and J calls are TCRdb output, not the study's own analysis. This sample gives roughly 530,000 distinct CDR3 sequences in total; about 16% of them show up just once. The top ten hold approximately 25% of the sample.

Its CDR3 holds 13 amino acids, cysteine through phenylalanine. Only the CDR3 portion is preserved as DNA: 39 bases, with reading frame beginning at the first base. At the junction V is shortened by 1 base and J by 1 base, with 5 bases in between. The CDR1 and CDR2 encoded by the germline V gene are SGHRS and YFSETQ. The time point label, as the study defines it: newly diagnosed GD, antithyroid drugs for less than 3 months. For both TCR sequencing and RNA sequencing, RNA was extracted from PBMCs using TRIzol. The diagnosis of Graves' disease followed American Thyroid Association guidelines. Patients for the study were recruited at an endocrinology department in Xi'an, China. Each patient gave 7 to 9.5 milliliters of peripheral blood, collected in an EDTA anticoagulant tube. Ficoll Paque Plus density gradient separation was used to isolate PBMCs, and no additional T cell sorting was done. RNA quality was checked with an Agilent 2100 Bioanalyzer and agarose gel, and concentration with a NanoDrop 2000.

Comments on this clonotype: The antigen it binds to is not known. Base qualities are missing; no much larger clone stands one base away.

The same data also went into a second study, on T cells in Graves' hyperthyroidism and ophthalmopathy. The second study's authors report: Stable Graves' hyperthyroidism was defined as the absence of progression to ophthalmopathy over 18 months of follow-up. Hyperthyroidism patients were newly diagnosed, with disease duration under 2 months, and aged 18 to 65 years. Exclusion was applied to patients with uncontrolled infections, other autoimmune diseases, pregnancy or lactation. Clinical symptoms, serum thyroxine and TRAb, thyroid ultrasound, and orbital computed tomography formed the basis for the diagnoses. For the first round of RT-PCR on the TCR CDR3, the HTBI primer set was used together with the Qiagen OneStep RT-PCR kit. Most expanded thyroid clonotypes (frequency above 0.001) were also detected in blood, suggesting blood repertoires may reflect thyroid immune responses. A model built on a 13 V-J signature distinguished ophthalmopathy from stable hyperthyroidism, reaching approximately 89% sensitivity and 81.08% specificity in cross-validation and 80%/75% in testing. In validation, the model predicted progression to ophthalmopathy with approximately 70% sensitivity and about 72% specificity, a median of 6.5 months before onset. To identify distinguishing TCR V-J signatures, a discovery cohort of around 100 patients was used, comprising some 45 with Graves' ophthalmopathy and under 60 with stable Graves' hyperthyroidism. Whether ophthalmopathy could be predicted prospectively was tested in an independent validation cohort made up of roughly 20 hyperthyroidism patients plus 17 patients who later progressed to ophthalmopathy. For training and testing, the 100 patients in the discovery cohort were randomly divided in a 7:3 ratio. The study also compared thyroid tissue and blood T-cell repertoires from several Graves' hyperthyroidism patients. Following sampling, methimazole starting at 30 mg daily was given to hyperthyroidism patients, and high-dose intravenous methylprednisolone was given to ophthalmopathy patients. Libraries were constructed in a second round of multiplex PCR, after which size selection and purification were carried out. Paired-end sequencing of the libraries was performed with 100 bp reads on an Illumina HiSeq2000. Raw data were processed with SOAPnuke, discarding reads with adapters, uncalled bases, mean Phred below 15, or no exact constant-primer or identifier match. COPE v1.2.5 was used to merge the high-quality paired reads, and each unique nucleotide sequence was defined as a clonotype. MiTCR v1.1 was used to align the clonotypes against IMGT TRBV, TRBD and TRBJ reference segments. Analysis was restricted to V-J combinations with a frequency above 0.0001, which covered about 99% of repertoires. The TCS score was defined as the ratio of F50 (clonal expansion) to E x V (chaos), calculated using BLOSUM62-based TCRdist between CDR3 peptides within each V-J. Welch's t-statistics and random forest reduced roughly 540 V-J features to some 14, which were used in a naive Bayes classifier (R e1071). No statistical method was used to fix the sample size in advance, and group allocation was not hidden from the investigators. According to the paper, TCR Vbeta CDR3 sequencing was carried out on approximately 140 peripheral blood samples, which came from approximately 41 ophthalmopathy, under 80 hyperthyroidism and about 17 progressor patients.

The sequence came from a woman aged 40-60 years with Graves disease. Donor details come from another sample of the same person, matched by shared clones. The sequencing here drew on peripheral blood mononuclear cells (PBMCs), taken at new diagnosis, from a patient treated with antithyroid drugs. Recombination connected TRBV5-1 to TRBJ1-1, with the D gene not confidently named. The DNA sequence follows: TGCGCCAGCAGCTTGTCGCCGAACACTGAAGCTTTCTTT. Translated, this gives CASSLSPNTEAFF.